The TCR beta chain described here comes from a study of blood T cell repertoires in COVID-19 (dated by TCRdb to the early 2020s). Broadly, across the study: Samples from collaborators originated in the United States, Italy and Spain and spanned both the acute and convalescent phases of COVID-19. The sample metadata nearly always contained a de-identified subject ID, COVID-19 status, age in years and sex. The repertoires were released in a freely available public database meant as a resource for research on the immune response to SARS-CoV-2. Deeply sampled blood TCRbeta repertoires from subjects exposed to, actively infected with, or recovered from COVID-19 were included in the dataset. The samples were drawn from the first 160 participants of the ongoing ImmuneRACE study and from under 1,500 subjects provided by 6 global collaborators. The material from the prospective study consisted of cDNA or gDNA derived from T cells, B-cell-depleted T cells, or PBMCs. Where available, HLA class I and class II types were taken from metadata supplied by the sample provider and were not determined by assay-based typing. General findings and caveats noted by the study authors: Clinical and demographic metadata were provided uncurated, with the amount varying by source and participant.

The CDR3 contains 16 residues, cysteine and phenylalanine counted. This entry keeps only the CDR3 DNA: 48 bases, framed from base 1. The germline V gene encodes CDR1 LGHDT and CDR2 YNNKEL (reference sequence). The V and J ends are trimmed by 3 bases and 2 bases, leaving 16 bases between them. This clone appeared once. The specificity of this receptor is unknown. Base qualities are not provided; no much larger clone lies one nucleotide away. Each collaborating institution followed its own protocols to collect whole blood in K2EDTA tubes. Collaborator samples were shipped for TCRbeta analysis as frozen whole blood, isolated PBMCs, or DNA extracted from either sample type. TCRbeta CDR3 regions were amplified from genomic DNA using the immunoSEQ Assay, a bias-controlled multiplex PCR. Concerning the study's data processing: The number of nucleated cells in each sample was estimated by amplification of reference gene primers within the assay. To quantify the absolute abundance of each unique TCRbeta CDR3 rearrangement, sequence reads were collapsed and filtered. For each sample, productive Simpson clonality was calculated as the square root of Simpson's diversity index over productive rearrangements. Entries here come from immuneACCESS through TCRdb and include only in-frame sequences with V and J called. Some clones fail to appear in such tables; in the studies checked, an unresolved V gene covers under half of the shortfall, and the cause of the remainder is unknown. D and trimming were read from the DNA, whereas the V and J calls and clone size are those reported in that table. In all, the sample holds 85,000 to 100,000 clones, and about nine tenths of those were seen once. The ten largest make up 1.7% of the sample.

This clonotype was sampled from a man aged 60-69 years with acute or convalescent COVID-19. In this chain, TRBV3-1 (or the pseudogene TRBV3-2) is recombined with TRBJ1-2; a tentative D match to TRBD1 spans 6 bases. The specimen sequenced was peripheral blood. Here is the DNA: TGTGCCAGCAGCCACCCGAGGGGGAGGGGCAACTATGGCTACACCTTC. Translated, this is CASSHPRGRGNYGYTF.